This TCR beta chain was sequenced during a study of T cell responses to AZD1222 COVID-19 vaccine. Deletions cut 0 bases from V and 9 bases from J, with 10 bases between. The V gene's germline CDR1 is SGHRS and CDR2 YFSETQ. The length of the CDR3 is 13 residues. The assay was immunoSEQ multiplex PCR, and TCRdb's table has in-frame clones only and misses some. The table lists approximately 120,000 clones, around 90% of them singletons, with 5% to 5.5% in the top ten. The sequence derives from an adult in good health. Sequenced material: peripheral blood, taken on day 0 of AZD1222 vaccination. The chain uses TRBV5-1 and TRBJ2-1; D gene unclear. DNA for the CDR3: TGCGCCAGCAGCTTGGGCTTTGCTGCTGAGCAGTTCTTC. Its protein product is CASSLGFAAEQFF.